What follows are 9 T cell receptor beta chains derived from one specimen sequenced in a study of blood T cell repertoires in COVID-19. Sequencing used immunoSEQ multiplex PCR; TCRdb keeps in-frame clones, though not all of them. The repertoire includes about 170,000 clones, approximately 90% of them detected once, and 20% to 30% sits in the top ten. Sequenced sample: peripheral blood. These receptors all stem from a man in his 60s with acute or convalescent COVID-19.

V usage is TRBV19 and J usage is TRBJ1-6; 8 nucleotides line up with TRBD1. This CDR3 has 16 amino acids. Losses at the gene ends were 3 bases for V and 9 bases for J; bases not matched to a gene: 10. Germline CDR1 LNHDA, CDR2 SQIVND (reference sequence). CDR3 sequence reads: CASSIPSAGGASPLHF. The CDR3, as DNA: TGTGCCAGTAGTATTCCTTCGGCAGGGGGCGCTTCACCCCTCCACTTT.

This sequence joins TRBV4-1 and TRBJ1-5; 7 bases match TRBD1. V was clipped by 2 bases and J by 6 bases; unmatched bases: 4. This CDR3 comprises 14 residues. From germline, CDR1 is MGHRA and CDR2 YSYEKL. The CDR3 region is CASSQRQGGQPQHF. The CDR3 bases are TGCGCCAGCAGCCAAAGACAGGGAGGTCAGCCCCAGCATTTT.

This sequence joins TRBV2 and TRBJ2-7, with D tentatively TRBD2 (5 bases). Trimming took off 10 bases at V and 2 bases at J, with 15 bases between the two ends. Germline V lookup: CDR1 SNHLY, CDR2 FYNNEI. CDR3 length equals 13 residues. The CDR3 loop is CATQGSTAYEQYF. The CDR3 DNA reads as TGTGCCACCCAAGGGAGTACGGCCTACGAGCAGTACTTC. Based on the CDR3 plus reference TRBV2 and TRBJ2-7, the full variable domain is EPEVTQTPSHQVTQMGQEVILRCVPISNHLYFYWYRQILGQKVEFLVSFYNNEISEKSEIFDDQFSVERPDGSNFTLKIRSTKLEDSAMYFCATQGSTAYEQYFGPGTRLTVT.

This rearrangement joins TRBV7-2 to TRBJ2-3; the D is unclear. The CDR3 length is 14 residues. Trimming took off 1 base at V and 2 bases at J, with 7 bases between the two ends. Germline V gives CDR1 SGHTA, CDR2 FQGNSA. The CDR3 sequence is CASSLGAPTDTQYF. Here the CDR3 DNA reads TGTGCCAGCAGCTTAGGGGCCCCCACAGATACGCAGTATTTT.

J is TRBJ2-1 and V is TRBV11-2; 10 nucleotides align to TRBD2. This CDR3 contains 18 residues. Germline V lookup: CDR1 SGHAT, CDR2 FQNNGV. V dropped 5 bases and J dropped 6; count of bases not matched to a gene: 16. The CDR3 sequence is CASSLLTPLAGNPNEQFF. CDR3 nucleotide sequence: TGTGCCAGCAGCCTCCTAACCCCACTAGCGGGAAACCCCAATGAGCAGTTCTTC.

The chain carries TRBV2 and TRBJ1-4, with D tentatively TRBD1 (6 bases). V was cut by 6 bases and J by 8 bases, with 13 bases left in between. Germline loops: CDR1 SNHLY, CDR2 FYNNEI. The CDR3 spans 13 residues. The CDR3 bases are TGTGCCAGCAGATCTCAGGGGAAAGAAAAACTGTTTTTT. Its protein is CASRSQGKEKLFF.

CDR3: CAISPQGGNQPQHF. The CDR3, as DNA: TGTGCCATCAGCCCCCAGGGTGGCAATCAGCCCCAGCATTTT. This chain connects TRBV10-3 to TRBJ1-5, with TRBD1 as a possible D gene (5 bases). Germline loops: CDR1 ENHRY, CDR2 SYGVKD. Between the trimmed V and J ends, which lost 6 bases and 2 bases, there was a span of 11 bases. The CDR3 is made up of 14 amino acids.

V and J are TRBV18 and TRBJ2-7; TRBD1 might be the D (6 bases). There are 13 residues in the CDR3. Germline V gene data show CDR1 as KGHSH and CDR2 as LQKENI. Trimming took 4 bases from V and 3 from J, leaving 10 bases between them. This CDR3 reads CASSRTGNYEQYV. The DNA of the CDR3 is TGTGCCAGCTCACGTACAGGGAACTACGAGCAGTACGTC.

This clone has just one count. The J gene is TRBJ1-2, the V gene TRBV7-6, with 11 bases aligning to TRBD1. This CDR3 spans 14 amino acids. J was trimmed by 4 bases and V by 5 bases; bases with no gene match: 3. CDR1 and CDR2 (germline): SGHVS, FNYEAQ. The DNA for the CDR3 is TGTGCCAGCAGCCCCGGGACAGGGGGCTATGGCTACACCTTC. Translated, it gives CASSPGTGGYGYTF.